This record concerns one TCR beta chain sequence. As yet, its antigen is unknown. The data are from a study of CD8 T cells in ankylosing spondylitis. As the method for making TCR beta libraries, quantitative 5'-RACE with molecular barcodes was used. From the 5' RACE reads, TCRdb called clonotypes with MiXCR, one entry per CDR3 protein. The top ten hold approximately 1.1% of the sample, which has just under 350,000 distinct CDR3 sequences, about 15% seen once. Study-level points and caveats: Disease-linked clones were reportedly significantly enriched in matched ankylosing spondylitis synovial fluid. One TCR beta motif, made up of several highly homologous variants, appeared characteristic of ankylosing spondylitis blood. The disease-linked clones had a CD8+ phenotype and low blood frequencies.

The J segment lost 7 bases and the V segment lost 4 bases, leaving 9 bases of the junction unmatched. The germline gives CDR1 SGHNT, CDR2 YYREEE (reference sequence). The CDR3 extends over 14 amino acids. Sample: blood, either unsorted or a sorted T cell fraction (not recorded which). The sequence was collected from a male donor with ankylosing spondylitis or in good health (not recorded which). The chain combines TRBV5-4 with TRBJ1-1, with 8 nucleotides matching TRBD1. This CDR3 reads CASSDPGQDNEAFF. The CDR3 coding sequence is TGTGCCAGCAGCGACCCGGGACAGGATAATGAAGCTTTCTTT.